The present T cell receptor beta chain was sequenced within a study of shared clonotypes between healthy human individuals (dated by TCRdb to the early 2020s). Context from the whole study: The cohort included three men and two women between 18 and 49 years of age. Blood TCR repertoires of several healthy adults were deeply sequenced to estimate repertoire size and the extent of clonotype sharing between individuals. To increase sequencing depth and limit assay-specific biases, different laboratories used diverse techniques to prepare libraries and sequence TCR repertoires. Each donor's leukapheresis produced roughly between roughly 0.85 and 10 billion PBMCs. What the research found in general, with its limitations: Only blood was sampled, and tissue TCR repertoires likely differ from those in blood. The genetic and exposure-history diversity represented was limited by the small number of donors. Based on pairwise subsampling, the degree of clonotype sharing among donors was expected to be affected by sequencing depth.

The donors were healthy, HIV-negative adults with no recently reported acute infections or vaccinations. All donors were Caucasian adults living in Nashville, Tennessee, USA. For unsorted samples, tens of millions of PBMCs were counted, and genomic DNA was extracted using the QIAamp DNA Blood Mini kit. Blood was obtained by leukapheresis, after which PBMCs were separated by Ficoll-Histopaque density gradient centrifugation and cryopreserved in liquid nitrogen vapor phase. Worth noting for this clone: Its recognized antigen is unknown. The input lacks base qualities; no much larger clone sits a single base away.

At the junction V is shortened by 2 bases and J by 3 bases; bases outside the gene matches: 2. CDR1 and CDR2 are drawn from the germline V gene (reference sequence): LNHDA, SQIVND. From the cysteine up to the phenylalanine, the CDR3 has a length of 14 residues. Of the read, only the CDR3 DNA is kept; its 42 bases are in frame from base 1. Using the deep immunoSEQ assay, TCR CDR3 regions were amplified from genomic DNA by multiplex PCR. For each cell subset, the extracted genomic DNA was distributed evenly across all wells of several immunoSEQ 96-well plates, and each plate served as one replicate. For unsorted PBMC, around 300 ng of genomic DNA, equivalent to 25,000 to 35,000 T cell genomes, went into each replicate PCR. Unsorted PBMC genomic DNA was sequenced across ten immunoSEQ deep assay plates. The purified libraries were quantified using a Qubit 3.0 fluorometer, sized with a Bioanalyzer 2100, and then quantified again using the KAPA Library Quantification kit. Every immunoSEQ 96-well plate was sequenced on a dedicated single-read 150-cycle Illumina NextSeq 550 flow cell. The authors processed their data as follows. Because the immunoSEQ output held only junctional sequences and lacked quality scores, the filtering could not match the filtering applied to full-length reads. Sequences were annotated with PyIR, a Python wrapper for IgBLAST v1.9, using IMGT germline references to assign V/J genes and CDR3. Reads with weak V/J assignments (E-value above 1e-6), missing CDR3, stop codons, out-of-frame junctions, or ambiguous translated residues were removed. V3J clonotypes were defined as sequences sharing the same inferred V gene, J gene, and CDR3 amino acid sequence. Percentage overlap between repertoires was computed as shared unique clonotypes divided by the size of the smaller repertoire. Repertoire richness was assessed with RTK rarefaction, the Chao1 estimator, and Recon v2.1 estimates of unobserved clonotypes. TCRdb stores this immuneACCESS table with in-frame sequences only. Part of the clones is absent; in the studies checked, under half of the shortfall reflects unresolved V genes, and no reason is known for the rest. From that table come the V and J calls and clone size; the DNA was used to work out D and trimming. This sample gives over 400,000 clones in total; 81% of them show up just once. Roughly 13% of the sample comes from the top ten.

The specimen was PBMCs. The chain is assembled from TRBV19 and TRBJ1-2; the junction holds 8 bases that match TRBD1. This TCR was recovered from a woman between 40 and 55 years old in good health. Some clones in this sample may be carry-over from other donors' samples. The CDR3 amino acid sequence is: CASSIQGADYGYTF. The nucleotides are TGTGCCAGTAGTATACAGGGGGCGGACTATGGCTACACCTTC.